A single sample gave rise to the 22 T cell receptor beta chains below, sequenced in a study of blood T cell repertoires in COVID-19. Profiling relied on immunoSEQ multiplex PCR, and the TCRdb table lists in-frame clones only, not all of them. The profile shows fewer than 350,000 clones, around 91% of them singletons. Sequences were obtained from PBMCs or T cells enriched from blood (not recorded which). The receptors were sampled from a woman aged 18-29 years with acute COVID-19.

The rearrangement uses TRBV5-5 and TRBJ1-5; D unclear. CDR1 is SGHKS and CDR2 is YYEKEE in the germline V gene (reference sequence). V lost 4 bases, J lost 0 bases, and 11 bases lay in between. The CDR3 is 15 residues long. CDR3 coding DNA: TGTGCCAGCAGCGCCCAGGTTAATAGCAATCAGCCCCAGCATTTT. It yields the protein CASSAQVNSNQPQHF. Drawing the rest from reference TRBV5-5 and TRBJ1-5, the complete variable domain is DAGVTQSPTHLIKTRGQQVTLRCSPISGHKSVSWYQQVLGQGPQFIFQYYEKEERGRGNFPDRFSARQFPNYSSELNVNALLLGDSALYLCASSAQVNSNQPQHFGDGTRLSIL.

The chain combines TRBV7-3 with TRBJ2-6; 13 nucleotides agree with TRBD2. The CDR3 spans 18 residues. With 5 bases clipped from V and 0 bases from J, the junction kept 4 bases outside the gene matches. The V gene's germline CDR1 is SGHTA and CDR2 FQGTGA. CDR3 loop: CASSAGLAGASGANVLTF. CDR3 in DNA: TGTGCCAGCAGCGCCGGACTAGCGGGAGCCTCTGGGGCCAACGTCCTGACTTTC.

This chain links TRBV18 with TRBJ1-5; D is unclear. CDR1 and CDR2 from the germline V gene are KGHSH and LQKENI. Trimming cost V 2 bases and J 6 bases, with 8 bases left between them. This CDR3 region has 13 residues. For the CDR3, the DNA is TGTGCCAGCTCACCAAGAGGCCTTCAGCCCCAGCATTTT. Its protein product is CASSPRGLQPQHF.

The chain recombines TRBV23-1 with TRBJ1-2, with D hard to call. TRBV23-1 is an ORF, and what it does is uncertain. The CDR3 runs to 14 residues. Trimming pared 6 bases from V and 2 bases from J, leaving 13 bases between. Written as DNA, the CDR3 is TGCGCCAGCAGCCAAACGGGAATAAACTATGGCTACACCTTC. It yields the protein CASSQTGINYGYTF.

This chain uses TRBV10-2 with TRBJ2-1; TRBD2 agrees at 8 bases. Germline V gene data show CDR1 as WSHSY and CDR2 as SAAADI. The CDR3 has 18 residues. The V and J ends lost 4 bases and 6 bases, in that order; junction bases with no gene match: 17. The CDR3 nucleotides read TGCGCCAGCAGTGCCCCCTCGGGGGAGCGGGAGTTTCTCAATGAGCAGTTCTTC. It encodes CASSAPSGEREFLNEQFF.

The CDR3 DNA sequence: TGTGCCAGCAGCCCGACAGGGGACCACTATGGCTACACCTTC. It yields the protein CASSPTGDHYGYTF. The rearrangement joins TRBV7-9 to TRBJ1-2, with 8 bases matching TRBD1. Germline CDR1 reads SEHNR; CDR2 reads FQNEAQ (reference sequence). J lost 3 bases, V lost 5 bases, and 5 bases had no gene match. The CDR3 extends over 14 amino acids.

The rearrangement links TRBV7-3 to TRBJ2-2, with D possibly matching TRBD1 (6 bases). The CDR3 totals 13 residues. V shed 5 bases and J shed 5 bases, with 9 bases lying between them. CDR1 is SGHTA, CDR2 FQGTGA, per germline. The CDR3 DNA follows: TGTGCCAGCAGCCTCAGGGGAACCGGGGAGCTGTTTTTT. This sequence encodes CASSLRGTGELFF.

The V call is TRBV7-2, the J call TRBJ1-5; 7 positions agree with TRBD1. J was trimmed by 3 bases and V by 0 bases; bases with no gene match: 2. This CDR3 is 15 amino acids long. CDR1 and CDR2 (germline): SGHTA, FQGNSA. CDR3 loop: CASSLAGQINQPQHF. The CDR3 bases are TGTGCCAGCAGCTTAGCGGGACAGATCAATCAGCCCCAGCATTTT.

The CDR3 sequence is CASRGGGANDGFEAFF. In DNA, the CDR3 is TGTGCCAGCAGGGGGGGAGGGGCAAATGATGGGTTTGAAGCTTTCTTT. This rearrangement joins TRBV27 to TRBJ1-1, with D perhaps TRBD1 (5 bases). The germline V and J ends were trimmed by 6 bases and 7 bases, with 24 bases remaining between them. The CDR3 totals 16 residues. Germline V gene sequence: CDR1 MNHEY, CDR2 SMNVEV (reference sequence).

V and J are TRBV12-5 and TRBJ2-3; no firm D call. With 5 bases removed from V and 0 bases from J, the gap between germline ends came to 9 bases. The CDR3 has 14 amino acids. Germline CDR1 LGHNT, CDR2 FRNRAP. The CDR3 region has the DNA TGTGCTAGTGGTCTCGCGACAAGCACAGATACGCAGTATTTT. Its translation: CASGLATSTDTQYF.

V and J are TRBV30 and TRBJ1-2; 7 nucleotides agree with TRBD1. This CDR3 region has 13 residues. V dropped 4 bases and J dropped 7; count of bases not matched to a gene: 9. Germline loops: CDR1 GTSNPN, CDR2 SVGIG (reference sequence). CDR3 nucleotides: TGTGCCTGGAACCCAGAGGGGGCAGGTGGCTACACCTTC. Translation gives CAWNPEGAGGYTF.

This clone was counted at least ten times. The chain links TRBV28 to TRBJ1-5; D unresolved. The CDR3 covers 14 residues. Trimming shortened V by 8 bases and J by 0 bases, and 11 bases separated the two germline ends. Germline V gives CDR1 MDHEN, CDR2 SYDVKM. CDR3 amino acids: CASLSQYSNQPQHF. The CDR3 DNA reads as TGTGCCAGCTTAAGTCAGTATAGCAATCAGCCCCAGCATTTT.

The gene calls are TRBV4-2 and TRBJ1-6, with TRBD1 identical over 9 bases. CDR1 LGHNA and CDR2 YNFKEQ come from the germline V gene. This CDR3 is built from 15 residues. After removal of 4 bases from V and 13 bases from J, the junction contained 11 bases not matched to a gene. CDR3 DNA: TGTGCCAGCAGCCTGCCGGGACAGGGTTATCCCCCCCTCCACTTT. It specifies CASSLPGQGYPPLHF.

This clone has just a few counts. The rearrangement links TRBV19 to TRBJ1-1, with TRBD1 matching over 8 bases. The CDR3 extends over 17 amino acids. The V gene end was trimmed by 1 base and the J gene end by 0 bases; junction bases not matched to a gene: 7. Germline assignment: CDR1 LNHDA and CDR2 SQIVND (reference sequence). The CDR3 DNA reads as TGTGCCAGTAGTATAGCGACAGGGGCGGCTCTGAACACTGAAGCTTTCTTT. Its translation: CASSIATGAALNTEAFF.

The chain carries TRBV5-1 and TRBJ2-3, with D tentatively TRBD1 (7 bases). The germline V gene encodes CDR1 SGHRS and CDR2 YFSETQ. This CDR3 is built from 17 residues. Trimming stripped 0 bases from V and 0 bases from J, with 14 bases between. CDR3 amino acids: CASSLGVTGTSTDTQYF. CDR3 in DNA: TGCGCCAGCAGCTTGGGGGTGACAGGGACTAGCACAGATACGCAGTATTTT.

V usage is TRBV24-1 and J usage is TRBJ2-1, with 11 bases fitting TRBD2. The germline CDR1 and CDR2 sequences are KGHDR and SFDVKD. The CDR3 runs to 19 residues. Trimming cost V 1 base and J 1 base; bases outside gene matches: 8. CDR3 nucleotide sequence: TGTGCCACCAGTGATTTTGGGCTAGCGGGAGGAGGTTCCTACAATGAGCAGTTCTTC. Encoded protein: CATSDFGLAGGGSYNEQFF.

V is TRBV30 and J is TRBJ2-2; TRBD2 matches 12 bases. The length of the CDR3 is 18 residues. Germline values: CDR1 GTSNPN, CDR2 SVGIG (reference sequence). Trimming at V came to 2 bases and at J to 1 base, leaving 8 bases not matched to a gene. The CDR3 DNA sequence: TGTGCCTGGAGTTCCCCGAGGACTAGCGGGATGAACACCGGGGAGCTGTTTTTT. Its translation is CAWSSPRTSGMNTGELFF.

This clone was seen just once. In DNA, the CDR3 is TGTGCCAGCTCACCTAACCGGGATAATGAAAAACTGTTTTTT. It specifies CASSPNRDNEKLFF. V is TRBV18 and J is TRBJ1-4; D is undetermined. In germline, CDR1 is KGHSH, CDR2 LQKENI. Trimming shortened V by 3 bases and J by 4 bases, and 9 bases separated the two germline ends. The CDR3 consists of 14 residues.

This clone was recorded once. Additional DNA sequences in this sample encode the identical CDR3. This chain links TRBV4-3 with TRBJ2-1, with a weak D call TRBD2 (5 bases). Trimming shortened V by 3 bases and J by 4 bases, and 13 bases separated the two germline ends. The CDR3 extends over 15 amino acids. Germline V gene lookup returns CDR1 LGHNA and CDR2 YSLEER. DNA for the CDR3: TGCGCCAGCAGCCAGGGGAGTGGGTTATACAATGAGCAGTTCTTC. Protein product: CASSQGSGLYNEQFF.

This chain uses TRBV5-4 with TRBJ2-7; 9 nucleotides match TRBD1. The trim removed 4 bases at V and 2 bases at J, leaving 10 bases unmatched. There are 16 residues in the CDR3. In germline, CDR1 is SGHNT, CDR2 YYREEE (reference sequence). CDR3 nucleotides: TGTGCCAGCAGCCAGGGACAGGGTAGAAGGACCTACGAGCAGTACTTC. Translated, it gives CASSQGQGRRTYEQYF.

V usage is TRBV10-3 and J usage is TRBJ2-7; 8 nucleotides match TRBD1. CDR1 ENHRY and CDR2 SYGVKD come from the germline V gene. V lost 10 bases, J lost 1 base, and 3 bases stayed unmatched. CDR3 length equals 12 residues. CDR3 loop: CATGTGSYEQYF. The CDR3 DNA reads TGTGCCACCGGGACAGGATCCTACGAGCAGTACTTC.

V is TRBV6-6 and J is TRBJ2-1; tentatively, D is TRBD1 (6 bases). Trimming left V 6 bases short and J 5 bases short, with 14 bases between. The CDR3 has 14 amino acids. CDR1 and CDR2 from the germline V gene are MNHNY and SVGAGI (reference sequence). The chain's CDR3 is CASSSLDRDNEQFF. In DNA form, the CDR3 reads TGTGCCAGCAGCTCCCTGGACAGAGACAATGAGCAGTTCTTC.